This T cell receptor (beta chain) was identified in a study of vaccination and CD4 T cells after COVID-19. Background on the study: Researchers treated cells with overlapping spike peptides taken from SARS-CoV-2, HCoV-NL63, HCoV-OC43 and HCoV-229E.

Germline lookup yields CDR1 MNHNS and CDR2 SASEGT. J lost 10 bases, V lost 10 bases, and 21 bases had no gene match. The CDR3 has 18 residues. Worth noting for this clonotype: Its matching antigen is unknown.

The Oncomine TCR Beta short-read assay sequenced DNA from cultured CD4+ T cells. In TCRdb, the PCR reads were re-called with MiXCR into one record per CDR3 protein. The sample lists under 20,000 distinct CDR3 sequences, approximately 60% occurring once. The treatment: roughly 11-day PBMC culture with coronavirus spike peptide pools or control peptides (ViraFEST assay). First, ViraFEST expanded antigen-specific T cells with peptide pools, and next it sequenced the TCRs. PCR tests turned positive between March and December 2020, before US Alpha, Beta and Delta variants. The receptor was isolated from a human donor who had recovered from COVID-19. The sequencing input was CD4+ T cells from blood, cultured in vitro. The chain employs TRBV6-1 and TRBJ2-2, with TRBD2 matching 13 bases. CDR3 sequence reads: CATPYNGLAGVFAEELFF. For the CDR3, the DNA is TGTGCCACCCCATATAACGGACTAGCGGGAGTATTCGCCGAGGAGCTGTTTTTT.